This TCR beta chain emerged from a study of shared clonotypes between healthy human individuals (dated by TCRdb to 2018 to 2020). Study-level background: The cohort comprised two women and a few men aged 18 to 49 years. To increase sequencing depth and limit assay-specific biases, different laboratories used diverse techniques to prepare libraries and sequence TCR repertoires. To estimate repertoire size and how much clonotypes are shared between individuals, the study performed deep sequencing of blood TCR repertoires from roughly five healthy adults. Leukapheresis yielded between about 0.94 and 8.9 billion PBMCs per donor. For each donor, three plates each were used for CD4 naive and CD4 memory, two plates were used for CD8 naive, and one plate was used for CD8 memory. Study-wide conclusions, independent of this receptor: When several donors were compared, the shared fraction of clonotypes was about 5% for naive CD4, more than 3% for naive CD8, 2% to 2.5% for memory CD4, and 0.4% for memory CD8. Sampling was restricted to blood, and TCR repertoires in tissue are likely to differ from TCR repertoires in blood. Naive subsets generally had larger estimated clonotype richness than memory subsets did. Pairwise subsampling indicated that sequencing depth was expected to affect the degree of clonotype sharing among donors. Even with the large sequencing depth, rarefaction of the sorted-subset datasets indicated that sequencing was incomplete. Because the study included a small number of donors, the genetic and exposure-history diversity represented was limited. Higher generation probabilities were observed for clonotypes shared by all four sorted-subset donors than for non-shared clonotypes.

From a lookup of the germline V gene, CDR1 and CDR2 are SGHRS and YFSETQ. The CDR3 numbers 15 residues from cysteine through phenylalanine. Only CDR3 DNA remains: 45 bases, in frame from the first base. V is shortened by 4 bases, J by 2 bases, and the region joining them spans 15 bases. Using the deep immunoSEQ assay, multiplex PCR amplified TCR CDR3 regions from genomic DNA. Extracted genomic DNA from each cell subset was distributed evenly across all wells of several immunoSEQ 96-well plates, and each plate was treated as a replicate. For sorted subsets, around 200 ng genomic DNA, equal to tens of thousands of T cell genomes, was loaded into each replicate PCR. Purified libraries were measured with a Qubit 3.0 fluorometer, size-checked on a Bioanalyzer 2100, and measured again with the KAPA Library Quantification kit. A separate single-read 150-cycle Illumina NextSeq 550 flow cell was used to sequence each immunoSEQ 96-well plate. Regarding the original processing steps: Because the immunoSEQ output held only junctional sequences and lacked quality scores, the filtering could not match the filtering applied to full-length reads. Sequences were annotated with PyIR, a Python wrapper for IgBLAST v1.9, and V/J genes and CDR3 were assigned using IMGT germline references. Any read was removed if the V/J assignment was weak (E-value above 1e-6), the CDR3 was missing, or the read contained stop codons, out-of-frame junctions, or ambiguous translated residues. A V3J clonotype was defined by an identical inferred V gene, J gene, and CDR3 amino acid sequence. The percentage overlap between two repertoires was calculated by dividing the number of shared unique clonotypes by the size of the smaller repertoire. Three approaches were used to assess repertoire richness: RTK rarefaction, the Chao1 estimator, and Recon v2.1 estimates of unobserved clonotypes. For all TCRbeta clonotypes obtained by the gDNA method from a few donors, generation probabilities were computed with OLGA. Held by TCRdb, this immuneACCESS table contains in-frame sequences only and omits some clones. Under half of the omission traces to an unresolved V gene where checked; the cause of the rest is unknown. V, J and clone size were drawn from that table, and D and trimming were deduced from the DNA. The sample records around 620,000 clones, roughly 96% of which are singletons. The ten top clones hold approximately 0.12% of the sample.

Concerning this clone itself: Its antigen remains undetermined. No base-level quality is on record; no much larger clone is a single base apart.

CD8 naive samples were CD45RO-negative cells positively selected for CCR7, giving a CD45RA+CCR7+ population that excluded TemRA cells. The donors were healthy, HIV-negative adults with no recently reported acute infections or vaccinations. Every donor was a Caucasian adult living in Nashville, Tennessee, USA. Blood was obtained by leukapheresis, after which PBMCs were separated by Ficoll-Histopaque density gradient centrifugation and cryopreserved in liquid nitrogen vapor phase. Purity and quantity of every magnetically sorted T cell population were checked by analytical flow cytometry. Each sorted fraction had its genomic DNA isolated and then quantified by UV absorbance on a Nanodrop 2000c.

Specimen: naive CD8+ T cells sorted from blood. The sample's cell subset or site label is to be understood as: CD45RA+CCR7+. This sequence originates from a woman aged 25 to 39 in good health. The sequence links TRBV5-1 to TRBJ2-5, with no D gene named confidently. In nucleotide form, the sequence is TGCGCCAGCAGCGAGGATACAGCACCTCAAGAGACCCAGTACTTC. Translated, this gives CASSEDTAPQETQYF. Full variable domain (CDR3 extended with the reference TRBV5-1 and TRBJ2-5 proteins): KAGVTQTPRYLIKTRGQQVTLSCSPISGHRSVSWYQQTPGQGLQFLFEYFSETQRNKGNFPGRFSGRQFSNSRSEMNVSTLELGDSALYLCASSEDTAPQETQYFGPGTRLLVL.